Below are 11 T cell receptor beta chains sequenced from a single sample in a study of T cells in localized non-small cell lung cancer. Libraries were prepared by immunoSEQ multiplex PCR; TCRdb keeps only in-frame clonotypes and omits some of them. Among under 25,000 clones, about 90% were seen once, and the ten largest hold roughly 4%. The sample here was peripheral blood, taken before any cancer treatment. Receptor source: a male donor aged 60 or older with stage I squamous cell lung carcinoma.

This rearrangement joins TRBV19 to TRBJ2-5, with D possibly called TRBD1 or TRBD2 (6 bases each). The CDR3 contains 15 residues. The ends were cut back, 3 bases at V and 2 bases at J, with 13 bases in the middle. Per the germline V gene, CDR1 is LNHDA and CDR2 is SQIVND (reference sequence). CDR3 nucleotide sequence: TGTGCCAGTAGTATGGCTGGAGGGGGACAAGAGACCCAGTACTTC. Its translation is CASSMAGGGQETQYF.

The V call is TRBV29-1, the J call TRBJ1-4; 10 nucleotides line up with TRBD1. After removal of 6 bases from V and 6 bases from J, the junction contained 4 bases not matched to a gene. Germline V CDR1 and CDR2: SQVTM, ANQGSEA. The CDR3 loop spans 13 amino acids. The CDR3 DNA follows: TGCAGCGTGGCGGGGACAGGGGATGAAAAACTGTTTTTT. It is translated as CSVAGTGDEKLFF.

The chain has TRBV7-2 and TRBJ2-5; 9 nucleotides agree with TRBD1. J gave up 6 bases and V 3 bases, and 5 bases lay outside the gene matches. CDR1 SGHTA and CDR2 FQGNSA come from the germline V gene. The CDR3 consists of 14 residues. The CDR3, as DNA: TGTGCCAGCAGCTTTCGGGACAGGGCGAAGACCCAGTACTTC. This encodes CASSFRDRAKTQYF.

The chain couples TRBV28 to TRBJ1-2, with D tentatively TRBD1 (6 bases). CDR1 MDHEN and CDR2 SYDVKM come from the germline V gene. Trimming stripped 6 bases from V and 8 bases from J, with 19 bases between. The CDR3 extends over 14 amino acids. The CDR3 protein is CASSPSNLGGGYTF. The CDR3 DNA reads TGTGCCAGCAGCCCTTCCAATTTGGGGGGCGGCTACACCTTC.

CDR3 sequence: CASKRDTDTQYF. CDR3 in DNA: TGTGCCAGCAAAAGGGACACAGATACGCAGTATTTT. The J gene is TRBJ2-3, the V gene TRBV7-2; D unresolved. Germline CDR1 SGHTA, CDR2 FQGNSA. The CDR3 is 12 residues long. The germline V and J ends were trimmed by 7 bases and 2 bases, with 7 bases remaining between them.

The chain is built from TRBV5-1 and TRBJ2-1; D gene uncertain. The CDR3 totals 14 residues. Between the trimmed V and J ends, which lost 0 bases and 8 bases, there was a span of 12 bases. The germline V gene encodes CDR1 SGHRS and CDR2 YFSETQ. CDR3 protein: CASSLAQKGDEQFF. CDR3 nucleotides: TGCGCCAGCAGCTTGGCCCAGAAAGGTGATGAGCAGTTCTTC.

This chain links TRBV28 with TRBJ1-1; 10 nucleotides align to TRBD1. The trim removed 6 bases at V and 10 bases at J, leaving 11 bases unmatched. The CDR3 runs 14 residues. Germline CDR1 reads MDHEN; CDR2 reads SYDVKM. The CDR3 DNA sequence: TGTGCCAGCAGCCCTGGACAGGGGGGAAGGAGAGCTTTCTTT. Its protein is CASSPGQGGRRAFF.

The chain employs TRBV29-1 and TRBJ2-7; tentative D call: TRBD1 (6 bases). The CDR3 loop spans 12 amino acids. The V end lost 1 base, the J end lost 3 bases, and 7 bases lay between the germline ends. Germline lookup yields CDR1 SQVTM and CDR2 ANQGSEA. The chain's CDR3 is CSVEGDNYEQYF. CDR3 coding DNA: TGCAGCGTTGAAGGGGACAACTACGAGCAGTACTTC.

This clone was picked up one time. The chain joins TRBV9 to TRBJ1-3, with unresolved D. V shed 0 bases and J shed 7 bases, with 8 bases lying between them. Germline CDR1 is SGDLS and CDR2 is YYNGEE. The CDR3 length is 13 residues. DNA for the CDR3: TGTGCCAGCAGCGTAGACATGGGTAACACCATATATTTT. It specifies CASSVDMGNTIYF.

Turning to this clone: Distinct nucleotide sequences in the sample also encode this CDR3. The chain has TRBV20-1 and TRBJ1-1; D not resolved. The CDR3 has 11 amino acids. Deletions cut 6 bases from V and 6 bases from J, with 11 bases between. The germline CDR1 and CDR2 sequences are DFQATT and SNEGSKA (reference sequence). Here the CDR3 reads CSAAPFSEAFF. CDR3 nucleotides: TGCAGTGCCGCCCCCTTCTCTGAAGCTTTCTTT.

The chain links TRBV19 to TRBJ1-5; D is possibly TRBD1 (6 bases). V gave up 3 bases and J gave up 8 bases, with 17 bases separating them. The CDR3 extends over 15 amino acids. Germline CDR1 is LNHDA and CDR2 is SQIVND (reference sequence). CDR3 amino acids: CASSMLQGGWEPQHF. CDR3 nucleotide sequence: TGTGCCAGTAGTATGCTACAGGGTGGATGGGAGCCCCAGCATTTT.